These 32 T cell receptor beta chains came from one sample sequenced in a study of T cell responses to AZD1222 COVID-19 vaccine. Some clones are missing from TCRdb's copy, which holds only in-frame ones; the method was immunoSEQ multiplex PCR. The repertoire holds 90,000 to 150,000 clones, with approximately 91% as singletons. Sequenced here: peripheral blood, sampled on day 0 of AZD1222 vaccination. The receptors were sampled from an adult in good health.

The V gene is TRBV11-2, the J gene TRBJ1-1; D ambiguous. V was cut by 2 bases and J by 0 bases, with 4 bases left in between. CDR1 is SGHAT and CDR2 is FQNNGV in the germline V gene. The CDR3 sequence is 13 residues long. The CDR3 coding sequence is TGTGCCAGCAGCTTACGGCTGAACACTGAAGCTTTCTTT. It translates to CASSLRLNTEAFF. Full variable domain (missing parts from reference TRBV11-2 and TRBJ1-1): EAGVAQSPRYKIIEKRQSVAFWCNPISGHATLYWYQQILGQGPKLLIQFQNNGVVDDSQLPKDRFSAERLKGVDSTLKIQPAKLEDSAVYLCASSLRLNTEAFFGQGTRLTVV.

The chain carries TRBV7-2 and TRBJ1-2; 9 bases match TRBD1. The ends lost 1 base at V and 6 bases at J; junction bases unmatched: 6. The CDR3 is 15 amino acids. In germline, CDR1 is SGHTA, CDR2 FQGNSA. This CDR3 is CASSLGTGTGNGYTF. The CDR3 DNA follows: TGTGCCAGCAGCTTAGGTACCGGGACAGGGAATGGCTACACCTTC.

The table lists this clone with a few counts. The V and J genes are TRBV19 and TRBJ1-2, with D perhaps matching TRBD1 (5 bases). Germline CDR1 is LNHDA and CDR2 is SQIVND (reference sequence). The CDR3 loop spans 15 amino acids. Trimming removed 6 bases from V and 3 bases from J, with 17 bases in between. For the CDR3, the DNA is TGTGCCAGTAGGACTACAGGATCCCAGTACTATGGCTACACCTTC. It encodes CASRTTGSQYYGYTF.

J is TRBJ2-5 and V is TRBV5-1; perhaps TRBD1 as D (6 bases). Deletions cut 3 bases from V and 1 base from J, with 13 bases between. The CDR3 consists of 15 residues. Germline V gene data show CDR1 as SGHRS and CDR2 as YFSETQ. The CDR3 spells CASSSDGQIQETQYF. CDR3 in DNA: TGCGCCAGCAGCTCCGACGGACAGATCCAAGAGACCCAGTACTTC.

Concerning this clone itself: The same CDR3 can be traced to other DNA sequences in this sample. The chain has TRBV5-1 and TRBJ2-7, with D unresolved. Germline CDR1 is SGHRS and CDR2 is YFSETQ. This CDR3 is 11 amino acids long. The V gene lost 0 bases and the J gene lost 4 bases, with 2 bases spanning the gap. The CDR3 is CASSLGYEQYF. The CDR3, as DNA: TGCGCCAGCAGCTTGGGATACGAGCAGTACTTC.

CDR3: CASSRAGTGLSTNEKLFF. The CDR3 DNA follows: TGTGCCAGCAGCCGTGCCGGGACAGGTCTTTCAACTAATGAAAAACTGTTTTTT. J is TRBJ1-4 and V is TRBV5-8; 8 bases are shared with TRBD1. Per germline, CDR1 SGHTS and CDR2 YDEGEE. This CDR3 comprises 18 residues. J lost 0 bases, V lost 4 bases, and 11 bases had no gene match.

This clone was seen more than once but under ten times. DNA for the CDR3: TGTGCCTGGACCCGGGGGGGCCCTGAAGCTTTCTTT. Translated: CAWTRGGPEAFF. The J gene is TRBJ1-1, the V gene TRBV30; D might be TRBD1 (6 bases). Germline V gene lookup returns CDR1 GTSNPN and CDR2 SVGIG (reference sequence). The CDR3 loop spans 12 amino acids. V was clipped by 4 bases and J by 6 bases, with 12 bases between them.

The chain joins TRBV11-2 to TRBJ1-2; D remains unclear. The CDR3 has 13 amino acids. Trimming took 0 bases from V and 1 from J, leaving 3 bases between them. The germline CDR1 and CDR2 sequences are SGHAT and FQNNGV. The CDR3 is CASSLDRNYGYTF. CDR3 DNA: TGTGCCAGCAGCTTAGACCGTAACTATGGCTACACCTTC. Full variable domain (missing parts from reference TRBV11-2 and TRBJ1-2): EAGVAQSPRYKIIEKRQSVAFWCNPISGHATLYWYQQILGQGPKLLIQFQNNGVVDDSQLPKDRFSAERLKGVDSTLKIQPAKLEDSAVYLCASSLDRNYGYTFGSGTRLTVV.

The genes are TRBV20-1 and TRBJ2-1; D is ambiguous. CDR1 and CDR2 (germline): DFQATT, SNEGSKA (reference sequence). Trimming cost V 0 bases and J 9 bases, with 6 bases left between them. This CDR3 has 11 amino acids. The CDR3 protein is CSAREEVEQFF. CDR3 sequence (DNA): TGCAGTGCTAGAGAAGAGGTTGAGCAGTTCTTC.

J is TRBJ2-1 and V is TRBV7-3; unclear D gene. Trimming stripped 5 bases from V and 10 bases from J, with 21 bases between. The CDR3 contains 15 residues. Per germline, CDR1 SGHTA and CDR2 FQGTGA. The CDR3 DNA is TGTGCCAGCAGCATTAAGGGCGGTGGGGTCCGCGAGCAGTTCTTC. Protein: CASSIKGGGVREQFF.

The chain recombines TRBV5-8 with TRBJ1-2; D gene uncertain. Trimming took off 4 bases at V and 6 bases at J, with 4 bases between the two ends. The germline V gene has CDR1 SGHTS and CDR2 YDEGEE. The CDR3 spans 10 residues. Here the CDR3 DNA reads TGTGCCAGCAGCCCCAATGGCTACACCTTC. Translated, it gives CASSPNGYTF.

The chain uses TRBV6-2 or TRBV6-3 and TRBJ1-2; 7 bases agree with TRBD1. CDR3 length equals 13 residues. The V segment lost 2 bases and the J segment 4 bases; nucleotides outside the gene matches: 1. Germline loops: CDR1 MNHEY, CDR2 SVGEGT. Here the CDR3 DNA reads TGTGCCAGCAGTTACACAGGGGCCTATGGCTACACCTTC. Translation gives CASSYTGAYGYTF.

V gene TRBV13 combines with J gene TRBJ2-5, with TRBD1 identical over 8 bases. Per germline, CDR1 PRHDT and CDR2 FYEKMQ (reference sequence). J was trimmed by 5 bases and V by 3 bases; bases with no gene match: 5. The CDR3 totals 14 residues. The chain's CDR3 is CASSFGQGEETQYF. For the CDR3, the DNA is TGTGCCAGCAGCTTCGGACAGGGAGAGGAGACCCAGTACTTC.

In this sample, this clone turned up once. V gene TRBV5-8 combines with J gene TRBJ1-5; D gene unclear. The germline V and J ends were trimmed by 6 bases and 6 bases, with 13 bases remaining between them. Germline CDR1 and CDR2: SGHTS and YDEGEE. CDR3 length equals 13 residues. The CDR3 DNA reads TGTGCCAGCAACGGATCCCCCGGTCAGCCCCAGCATTTT. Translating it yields CASNGSPGQPQHF.

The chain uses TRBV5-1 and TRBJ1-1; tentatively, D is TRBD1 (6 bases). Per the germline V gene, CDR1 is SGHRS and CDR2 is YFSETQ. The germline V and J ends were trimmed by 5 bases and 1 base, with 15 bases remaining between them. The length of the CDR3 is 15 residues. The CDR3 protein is CASSPGARTNTEAFF. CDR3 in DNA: TGCGCCAGCAGTCCGGGGGCACGGACGAACACTGAAGCTTTCTTT.

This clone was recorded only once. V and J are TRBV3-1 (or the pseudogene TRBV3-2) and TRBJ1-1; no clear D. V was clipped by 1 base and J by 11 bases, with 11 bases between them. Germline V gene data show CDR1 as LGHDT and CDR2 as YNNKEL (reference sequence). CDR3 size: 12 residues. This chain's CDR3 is CASSQGGGKAFF. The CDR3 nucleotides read TGTGCCAGCAGCCAAGGGGGTGGGAAGGCTTTCTTT.

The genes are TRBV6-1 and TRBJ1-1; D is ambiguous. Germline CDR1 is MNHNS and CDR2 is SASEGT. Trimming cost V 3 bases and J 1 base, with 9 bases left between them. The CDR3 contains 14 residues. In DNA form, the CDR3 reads TGTGCCAGCAGTGATTACTTCCGGAACACTGAAGCTTTCTTT. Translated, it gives CASSDYFRNTEAFF.

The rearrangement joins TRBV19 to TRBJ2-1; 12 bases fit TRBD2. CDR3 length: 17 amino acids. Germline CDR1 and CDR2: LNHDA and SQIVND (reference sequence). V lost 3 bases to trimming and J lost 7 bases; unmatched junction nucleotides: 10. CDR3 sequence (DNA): TGTGCCAGTAGTATTGGGCTAGCGGGGGGGCTAGGAAATGAGCAGTTCTTC. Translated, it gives CASSIGLAGGLGNEQFF.

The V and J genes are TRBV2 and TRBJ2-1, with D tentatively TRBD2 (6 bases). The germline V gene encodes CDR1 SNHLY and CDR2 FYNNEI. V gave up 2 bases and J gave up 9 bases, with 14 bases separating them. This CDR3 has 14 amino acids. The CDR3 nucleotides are TGTGCCAGCAGTGAAATACGATCGCGGGGTGAGCAGTTCTTC. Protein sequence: CASSEIRSRGEQFF.

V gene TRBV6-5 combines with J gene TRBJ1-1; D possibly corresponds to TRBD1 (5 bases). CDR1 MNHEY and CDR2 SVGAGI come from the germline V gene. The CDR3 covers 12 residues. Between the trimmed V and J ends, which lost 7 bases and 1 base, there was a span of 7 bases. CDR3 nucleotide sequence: TGTGCCAGCACGCAGGGGAACACTGAAGCTTTCTTT. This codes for CASTQGNTEAFF.

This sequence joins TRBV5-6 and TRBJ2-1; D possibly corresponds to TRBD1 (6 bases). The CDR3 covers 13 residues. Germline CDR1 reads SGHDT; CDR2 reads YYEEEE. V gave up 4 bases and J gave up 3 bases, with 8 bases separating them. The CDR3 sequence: CASSPDSYNEQFF. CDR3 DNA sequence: TGTGCCAGCAGCCCGGACAGCTACAATGAGCAGTTCTTC.

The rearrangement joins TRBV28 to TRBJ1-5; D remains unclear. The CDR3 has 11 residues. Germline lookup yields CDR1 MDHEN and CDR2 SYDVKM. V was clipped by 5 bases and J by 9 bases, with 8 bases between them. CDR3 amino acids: CASSTRGPQHF. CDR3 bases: TGTGCCAGCAGTACACGTGGGCCCCAGCATTTT.

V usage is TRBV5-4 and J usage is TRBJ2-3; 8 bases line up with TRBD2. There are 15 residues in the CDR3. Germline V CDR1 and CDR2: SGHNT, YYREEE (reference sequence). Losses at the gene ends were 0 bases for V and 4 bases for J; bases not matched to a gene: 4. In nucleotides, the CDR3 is TGTGCCAGCAGCTTGGGAGCGGGGGTCCCAGATACGCAGTATTTT. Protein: CASSLGAGVPDTQYF.

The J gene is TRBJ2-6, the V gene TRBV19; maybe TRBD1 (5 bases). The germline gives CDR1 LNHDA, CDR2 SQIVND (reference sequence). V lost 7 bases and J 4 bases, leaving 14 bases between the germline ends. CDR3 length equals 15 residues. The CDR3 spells CASTPRVAGANVLTF. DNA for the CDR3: TGTGCCAGTACCCCCAGGGTGGCCGGGGCCAACGTCCTGACTTTC.

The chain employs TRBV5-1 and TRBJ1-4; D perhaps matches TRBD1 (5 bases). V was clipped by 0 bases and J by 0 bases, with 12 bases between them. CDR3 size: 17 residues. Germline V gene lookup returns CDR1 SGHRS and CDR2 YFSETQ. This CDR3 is CASSLDGGIATNEKLFF. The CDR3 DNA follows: TGCGCCAGCAGCTTGGATGGGGGGATCGCAACTAATGAAAAACTGTTTTTT. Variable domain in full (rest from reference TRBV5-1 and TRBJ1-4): KAGVTQTPRYLIKTRGQQVTLSCSPISGHRSVSWYQQTPGQGLQFLFEYFSETQRNKGNFPGRFSGRQFSNSRSEMNVSTLELGDSALYLCASSLDGGIATNEKLFFGSGTQLSVL.

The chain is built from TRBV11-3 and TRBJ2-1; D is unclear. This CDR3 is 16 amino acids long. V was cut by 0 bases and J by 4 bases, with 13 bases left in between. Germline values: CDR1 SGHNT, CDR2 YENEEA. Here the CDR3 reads CASSLDGGDSYNEQFF. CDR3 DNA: TGTGCCAGCAGCTTAGATGGTGGAGACTCTTACAATGAGCAGTTCTTC.

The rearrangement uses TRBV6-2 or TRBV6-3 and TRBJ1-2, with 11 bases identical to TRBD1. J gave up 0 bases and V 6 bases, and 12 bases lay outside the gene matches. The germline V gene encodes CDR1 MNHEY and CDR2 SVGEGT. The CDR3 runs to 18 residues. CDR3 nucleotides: TGTGCCAGCAGCCCTCTAGCGGGACAGGGGGGAACTAACTATGGCTACACCTTC. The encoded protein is CASSPLAGQGGTNYGYTF.

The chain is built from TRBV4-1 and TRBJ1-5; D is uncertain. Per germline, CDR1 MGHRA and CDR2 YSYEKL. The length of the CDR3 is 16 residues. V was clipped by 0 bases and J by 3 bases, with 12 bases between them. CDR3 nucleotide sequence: TGCGCCAGCAGCCAAGAGGTTGGGCAGTTCAATCAGCCCCAGCATTTT. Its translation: CASSQEVGQFNQPQHF.

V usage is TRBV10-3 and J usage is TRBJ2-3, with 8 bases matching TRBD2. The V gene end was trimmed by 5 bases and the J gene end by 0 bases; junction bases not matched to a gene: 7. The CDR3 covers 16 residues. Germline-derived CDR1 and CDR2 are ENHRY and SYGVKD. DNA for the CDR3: TGTGCCATCAGTCCCGCGGGGGGAGCTAGCACAGATACGCAGTATTTT. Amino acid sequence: CAISPAGGASTDTQYF.

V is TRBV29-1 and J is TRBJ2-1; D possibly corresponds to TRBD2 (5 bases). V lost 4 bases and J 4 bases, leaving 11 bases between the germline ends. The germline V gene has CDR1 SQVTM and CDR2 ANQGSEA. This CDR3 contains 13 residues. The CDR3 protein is CSVAGWGYNEQFF. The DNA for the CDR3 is TGCAGCGTTGCGGGGTGGGGTTACAATGAGCAGTTCTTC.

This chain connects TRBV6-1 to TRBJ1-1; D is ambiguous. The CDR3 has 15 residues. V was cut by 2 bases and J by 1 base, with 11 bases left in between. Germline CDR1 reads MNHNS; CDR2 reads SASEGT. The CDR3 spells CASSEFLEANTEAFF. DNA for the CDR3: TGTGCCAGCAGTGAATTCCTCGAGGCGAACACTGAAGCTTTCTTT.

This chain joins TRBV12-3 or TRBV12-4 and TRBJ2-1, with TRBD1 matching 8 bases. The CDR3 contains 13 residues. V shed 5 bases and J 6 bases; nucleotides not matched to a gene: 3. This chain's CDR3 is CASSLTGGNEQFF. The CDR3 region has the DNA TGTGCCAGCAGTCTAACAGGGGGCAATGAGCAGTTCTTC.